The 29 T cell receptor beta chains below all came from one sample that was sequenced in a study of blood T cell repertoires in COVID-19. Produced via immunoSEQ multiplex PCR; TCRdb's table is partial and in-frame only. The table shows approximately 100,000 clones, with roughly four fifths occurring only once. Sequencing input: peripheral blood. These TCRs come from a man at least 80 years old with COVID-19, enrolled during active disease.

DNA for the CDR3: TGTGCCAGCAGCGTTACAGGGGGCAACACTGAAGCTTTCTTT. Amino acids: CASSVTGGNTEAFF. V and J are TRBV9 and TRBJ1-1, with TRBD1 matching over 9 bases. The CDR3 contains 14 residues. The V gene end was trimmed by 2 bases and the J gene end by 2 bases; junction bases not matched to a gene: 1. Germline V gives CDR1 SGDLS, CDR2 YYNGEE.

The chain couples TRBV7-2 to TRBJ2-1; D gene uncertain. This CDR3 comprises 13 residues. Germline CDR1 is SGHTA and CDR2 is FQGNSA. Trimming took 0 bases from V and 7 from J, leaving 7 bases between them. In nucleotides, the CDR3 is TGTGCCAGCAGCTTAGCCACTGCTAATGAGCAGTTCTTC. This encodes CASSLATANEQFF.

The chain recombines TRBV3-1 (or the pseudogene TRBV3-2) with TRBJ2-7, with 7 bases identical to TRBD1. The CDR3 is 15 amino acids. The germline CDR1 and CDR2 sequences are LGHDT and YNNKEL (reference sequence). The junction had 5 bases not matched to a gene; V was cut back by 2 bases and J by 1 base. Here the CDR3 reads CASSQTGVESYEQYF. The DNA for the CDR3 is TGTGCCAGCAGCCAAACAGGGGTGGAATCCTACGAGCAGTACTTC.

This chain links TRBV7-9 with TRBJ1-5; unclear D gene. CDR3 length: 13 residues. Germline loops: CDR1 SEHNR, CDR2 FQNEAQ (reference sequence). V was clipped by 5 bases and J by 9 bases, with 14 bases between them. CDR3 sequence reads: CASSHSGDRPQHF. The CDR3 nucleotides read TGTGCCAGCAGCCATAGTGGTGATCGGCCCCAGCATTTT.

The chain uses TRBV11-3 and TRBJ2-3; 16 bases agree with TRBD2. The germline gives CDR1 SGHNT, CDR2 YENEEA. Trimming at V came to 5 bases and at J to 1 base, leaving 6 bases not matched to a gene. The CDR3 loop spans 18 amino acids. This chain's CDR3 is CASSPGLAGGPRTDTQYF. In nucleotides, the CDR3 is TGTGCCAGCAGCCCGGGACTAGCGGGAGGGCCCCGCACAGATACGCAGTATTTT. The variable domain in full, with the rest retrieved from reference TRBV11-3 and TRBJ2-3, is EAGVVQSPRYKIIEKKQPVAFWCNPISGHNTLYWYLQNLGQGPELLIRYENEEAVDDSQLPKDRFSAERLKGVDSTLKIQPAELGDSAVYLCASSPGLAGGPRTDTQYFGPGTRLTVL.

This chain uses TRBV11-2 with TRBJ1-1; D is unresolved. The CDR3 length is 13 residues. The germline V gene has CDR1 SGHAT and CDR2 FQNNGV. V was cut by 5 bases and J by 3 bases, with 10 bases left in between. CDR3 DNA sequence: TGTGCCAGCAGCCTGTCGCAGGACACTGAAGCTTTCTTT. This codes for CASSLSQDTEAFF.

The chain couples TRBV6-6 to TRBJ1-1; perhaps TRBD1 as D (5 bases). V was shortened by 2 bases and J by 7 bases, with 5 bases between the two germline ends. The CDR3 loop spans 11 amino acids. CDR1 and CDR2 from the germline V gene are MNHNY and SVGAGI (reference sequence). The DNA for the CDR3 is TGTGCCAGCAGTTACGACAGTGAAGCTTTCTTT. It specifies CASSYDSEAFF.

This chain uses TRBV28 with TRBJ2-7; weak D call: TRBD2 (6 bases). V lost 4 bases, J lost 2 bases, and 9 bases lay in between. This CDR3 spans 13 amino acids. Looked up from germline, CDR1 is MDHEN and CDR2 is SYDVKM. CDR3 region: CASSYWGAYEQYF. The CDR3 DNA reads as TGTGCCAGCAGTTATTGGGGGGCCTACGAGCAGTACTTC.

The chain has TRBV28 and TRBJ1-2, with 8 bases identical to TRBD1. V shed 7 bases and J 4 bases; nucleotides not matched to a gene: 5. This CDR3 is 13 amino acids long. The germline V gene has CDR1 MDHEN and CDR2 SYDVKM. In DNA, the CDR3 is TGTGCCAGCACCGACAGGGGTCCCTATGGCTACACCTTC. Protein sequence: CASTDRGPYGYTF.

This sequence joins TRBV9 and TRBJ2-1; 11 bases are a match to TRBD2. Germline assignment: CDR1 SGDLS and CDR2 YYNGEE. There are 17 residues in the CDR3. The V segment lost 6 bases and the J segment 7 bases; nucleotides outside the gene matches: 15. The DNA of the CDR3 is TGTGCCAGCACCAAAGGAGGAGGACTAGCGGGTGGTAATGAGCAGTTCTTC. Its protein is CASTKGGGLAGGNEQFF.

This clone was observed a few times. Distinct nucleotide sequences in the sample also encode this CDR3. The chain couples TRBV5-1 to TRBJ2-1; 11 bases agree with TRBD2. J gave up 4 bases and V 3 bases, and 3 bases lay outside the gene matches. The CDR3 contains 15 residues. Germline CDR1 and CDR2: SGHRS and YFSETQ. CDR3 bases: TGCGCCAGCAGCTCGGGACTAGCGGTGTACAATGAGCAGTTCTTC. Residues: CASSSGLAVYNEQFF.

The rearrangement links TRBV5-1 to TRBJ2-3; 10 bases agree with TRBD2. The CDR3 covers 16 residues. Germline CDR1 is SGHRS and CDR2 is YFSETQ. The V and J ends lost 0 bases and 3 bases, in that order; junction bases with no gene match: 4. The CDR3 DNA reads as TGCGCCAGCAGCTTGGCGCCTAGCGGGAGAACAGATACGCAGTATTTT. It yields the protein CASSLAPSGRTDTQYF.

The gene calls are TRBV28 and TRBJ1-2; 9 bases are a match to TRBD1. This CDR3 has 17 amino acids. Trimming took 2 bases from V and 7 from J; bases not matched to a gene: 14. CDR1 MDHEN and CDR2 SYDVKM come from the germline V gene. DNA for the CDR3: TGTGCCAGCAGTTTACCCGGGACAGGGAGGGTTAGGCGTGGCTACACCTTC. Amino acids: CASSLPGTGRVRRGYTF.

The genes are TRBV20-1 and TRBJ1-2, with D possibly matching TRBD1 (6 bases). The CDR3 loop spans 13 amino acids. V gave up 3 bases and J gave up 7 bases, with 15 bases separating them. Germline V gene data show CDR1 as DFQATT and CDR2 as SNEGSKA (reference sequence). CDR3 DNA sequence: TGCAGTGCTAGTGAGGGGGGGCGCCCTGGCTACACCTTC. Translated, it gives CSASEGGRPGYTF.

This sequence joins TRBV4-3 and TRBJ2-3; D unresolved. Trimming removed 4 bases from V and 6 bases from J, with 17 bases in between. Germline V gene data show CDR1 as LGHNA and CDR2 as YSLEER. This CDR3 has 15 amino acids. The CDR3 DNA follows: TGCGCCAGCAGCCCAGCCAGGTCCACGGCGGATACGCAGTATTTT. It encodes CASSPARSTADTQYF.

The chain joins TRBV4-2 to TRBJ2-3; 8 bases agree with TRBD1. The CDR3 has 15 residues. Unmatched junction bases numbered 3, after V lost 1 base and J lost 3 bases. Germline V gene sequence: CDR1 LGHNA, CDR2 YNFKEQ. The CDR3 DNA follows: TGTGCCAGCAGCCAAGGACAGGGGCCGACAGATACGCAGTATTTT. Its protein product is CASSQGQGPTDTQYF.

This clone was seen only a few times. CDR3 sequence (DNA): TGTGCCAGCAGTGGCCATACCCGACTAGGGGAGGAGCAGTACTTC. This translates into CASSGHTRLGEEQYF. The J gene is TRBJ2-7, the V gene TRBV25-1; weak D call: TRBD2 (6 bases). V was cut by 4 bases and J by 7 bases, with 20 bases left in between. The CDR3 is 15 residues long. The V gene's germline CDR1 is MGHDK and CDR2 SYGVNS.

V is TRBV5-1 and J is TRBJ2-1, with 8 bases that match TRBD1. The CDR3 loop spans 14 amino acids. CDR1 is SGHRS and CDR2 is YFSETQ in the germline V gene. The junction had 10 bases not matched to a gene; V was cut back by 6 bases and J by 8 bases. This CDR3 is CASTQGGLGDEQFF. The CDR3 bases are TGCGCCAGCACACAGGGGGGCTTGGGGGATGAGCAGTTCTTC.

This clone showed up just a few times. V and J are TRBV28 and TRBJ2-7, with TRBD2 matching 9 bases. The germline CDR1 and CDR2 sequences are MDHEN and SYDVKM. Losses at the gene ends were 5 bases for V and 5 bases for J; bases not matched to a gene: 10. The CDR3 totals 15 residues. CDR3 nucleotide sequence: TGTGCCAGCAGTCCCATGCGGGAGGGCTTCGACGAGCAGTACTTC. This gives the protein CASSPMREGFDEQYF.

The V and J genes are TRBV14 and TRBJ2-7; 9 bases line up with TRBD2. The J segment lost 6 bases and the V segment lost 1 base, leaving 7 bases of the junction unmatched. The CDR3 sequence is 15 residues long. The germline V gene has CDR1 SGHDN and CDR2 FVKESK. The CDR3 reads CASSQVSGRVGEQYF. In nucleotides, the CDR3 is TGTGCCAGCAGCCAAGTTAGCGGGAGAGTAGGCGAGCAGTACTTC.

Details on this clone: The junction departs from germline at one end; a sequencing error may be responsible. This chain connects TRBV2 to TRBJ2-7; tentatively, D is TRBD2 (5 bases). CDR1 is SNHLY and CDR2 is FYNNEI in the germline V gene. This CDR3 has 13 amino acids. In DNA form, the CDR3 reads TGTGCCAGCAGTGACCCACAGTCCTACCTCGGGAACTTC. Translating it yields CASSDPQSYLGNF.

V usage is TRBV4-3 and J usage is TRBJ2-7, with D possibly matching TRBD1 (6 bases). The V gene's germline CDR1 is LGHNA and CDR2 YSLEER. V was pared by 0 bases and J by 5 bases, with 8 bases between. This CDR3 spans 13 amino acids. CDR3 bases: TGCGCCAGCAGCCAAGATAACAGGGACGAGCAGTACTTC. It translates to CASSQDNRDEQYF.

The chain recombines TRBV10-3 with TRBJ2-5; possible D gene TRBD2, 5 bases. The CDR3 has 14 amino acids. Deletions cut 8 bases from V and 2 bases from J, with 15 bases between. Germline-derived CDR1 and CDR2 are ENHRY and SYGVKD. The CDR3 reads CAIASQTTQETQYF. DNA for the CDR3: TGTGCCATCGCTAGCCAGACGACACAAGAGACCCAGTACTTC.

The V gene is TRBV27, the J gene TRBJ2-5, with D possibly TRBD1 on 7 matching bases. The CDR3 spans 14 residues. V lost 6 bases and J lost 5, with 16 bases in between. Looked up from germline, CDR1 is MNHEY and CDR2 is SMNVEV (reference sequence). The DNA for the CDR3 is TGTGCCAGCAGCCCAGGGGGGCGCGCGGAGACCCAGTACTTC. Residues: CASSPGGRAETQYF.

This sequence joins TRBV5-6 and TRBJ2-7; D gene uncertain. The germline V and J ends were trimmed by 5 bases and 3 bases, with 15 bases remaining between them. This CDR3 contains 14 residues. Per germline, CDR1 SGHDT and CDR2 YYEEEE. The CDR3: CASSLTYPSYEQYF. CDR3 DNA sequence: TGTGCCAGCAGTTTGACTTACCCTAGCTACGAGCAGTACTTC.

The V and J genes are TRBV5-4 and TRBJ1-5; tentatively, D is TRBD1 (5 bases). Per the germline V gene, CDR1 is SGHNT and CDR2 is YYREEE (reference sequence). Deletions cut 0 bases from V and 1 base from J, with 14 bases between. The CDR3 has 17 residues. Here the CDR3 reads CASSLGGGVGSNQPQHF. Written as DNA, the CDR3 is TGTGCCAGCAGCTTGGGGGGGGGAGTCGGGAGCAATCAGCCCCAGCATTTT. The complete variable domain, with remaining parts taken from reference TRBV5-4 and TRBJ1-5, reads ETGVTQSPTHLIKTRGQQVTLRCSSQSGHNTVSWYQQALGQGPQFIFQYYREEENGRGNFPPRFSGLQFPNYSSELNVNALELDDSALYLCASSLGGGVGSNQPQHFGDGTRLSIL.

This chain uses TRBV5-1 with TRBJ2-3, with 9 bases that match TRBD2. The CDR3 is 15 amino acids. Trimming removed 2 bases from V and 1 base from J; junction bases left unmatched: 2. CDR1 SGHRS and CDR2 YFSETQ come from the germline V gene. Here the CDR3 DNA reads TGCGCCAGCAGCTTCTTAGCGGGAGGCACAGATACGCAGTATTTT. Protein sequence: CASSFLAGGTDTQYF.

This clone was counted a few times. The chain carries TRBV5-1 and TRBJ2-1; 7 bases map to TRBD1. The CDR3 consists of 15 residues. V shed 1 base and J 8 bases; nucleotides not matched to a gene: 9. CDR1 is SGHRS, CDR2 YFSETQ, per germline. CDR3 residues: CASSLTGTAGDEQFF. CDR3 DNA sequence: TGCGCCAGCAGCTTGACCGGGACAGCCGGGGATGAGCAGTTCTTC. Combining the CDR3 with reference TRBV5-1 and TRBJ2-1 gives the whole variable domain KAGVTQTPRYLIKTRGQQVTLSCSPISGHRSVSWYQQTPGQGLQFLFEYFSETQRNKGNFPGRFSGRQFSNSRSEMNVSTLELGDSALYLCASSLTGTAGDEQFFGPGTRLTVL.

This clone is judged medium-sized (0.01 to 0.1%). The V call is TRBV4-3, the J call TRBJ1-2, with D perhaps TRBD1 (6 bases). Between the trimmed V and J ends, which lost 0 bases and 6 bases, there was a span of 14 bases. There are 15 residues in the CDR3. Germline CDR1 and CDR2: LGHNA and YSLEER. CDR3 bases: TGCGCCAGCAGCCAAGATAGGGGGGGCGCGGATGGCTACACCTTC. Translated, it gives CASSQDRGGADGYTF.